This T cell receptor (beta chain) is drawn from a study of blood T cell repertoires in COVID-19. Study in general: Sites in the United States, Italy and Spain provided acute and convalescent COVID-19 samples. From T cells, B-cell-depleted T cells, or PBMCs came the material, which was cDNA or gDNA.

Participant reports of clinical history set cohort assignment. In the original analysis: The authors estimated nucleated cell counts from reference gene primer amplification. The repertoire was sequenced with immunoSEQ multiplex PCR; TCRdb's copy has only in-frame clones and lacks some. D and trimming were read from the DNA, whereas the V and J calls and clone size are those reported in that table. The table lists about 330,000 clones, 92% of them singletons. CDR3 length: 14 amino acids. Trimming removed 2 bases from V and 4 bases from J, with 12 bases in between. The germline V gene encodes CDR1 SGHRS and CDR2 YFSETQ.

The sequenced sample consisted of PBMCs or T cells enriched from blood (not recorded which). V gene TRBV5-1 combines with J gene TRBJ1-1; D is uncertain. The TCR was taken from a young woman who had recovered from COVID-19. DNA of the CDR3: TGCGCCAGCAGCTTCGGTACAGAGGGCACTGAAGCTTTCTTT. The encoded protein is CASSFGTEGTEAFF.